This T cell receptor beta chain emerged from a study of T-cell memory formation after mild COVID-19. The CDR3 is 15 amino acids. V was clipped by 1 base and J by 6 bases, with 16 bases between them. Germline lookup yields CDR1 SGHRS and CDR2 YFSETQ. Constant-segment-primed 5'RACE gave TCR alpha and TCR beta cDNA libraries with sample barcodes and UMIs. Via MiXCR, TCRdb re-called the 5' RACE reads, giving one row per CDR3 protein. The table includes 350,000 to 450,000 distinct CDR3 sequences, 20% to 25% detected once. The sequence derives from an adult woman who had mild COVID-19 (a few samples of this study predate the infection). Cell type and time point are not known. Sequencing used PBMCs or a T cell subset sorted from them (not recorded which). This rearrangement joins TRBV5-1 to TRBJ1-1; tentatively, D is TRBD1 (6 bases). In DNA form, the CDR3 reads TGCGCCAGCAGCTTGCGTGGGGGCGAAGGTGCTGAAGCTTTCTTT. Encoded protein: CASSLRGGEGAEAFF.